This T cell receptor beta chain was sequenced in a study of shared clonotypes between healthy human individuals. Study-level points and caveats: Naive CD4 clonotypes were shared across a few donors at 4.5% to 6.5%. Sampling was confined to blood; repertoires within tissues likely differ. Sorted-subset samples were not fully sequenced, rarefaction indicated.

On this clone: What it binds is not known.

The trim removed 5 bases at V and 7 bases at J, leaving 9 bases unmatched. In germline, CDR1 is SNHLY, CDR2 FYNNEI. This CDR3 comprises 15 residues. The assay was immunoSEQ multiplex PCR, and TCRdb's table has in-frame clones only and misses some. The table has about 1.1 million clones, about four fifths seen once. The receptor was isolated from a man younger than 35 in good health. Some clones in this sample may be carry-over from other donors' samples. The sequencing input was memory CD4+ T cells from PBMCs. Subset described: CD45RA-negative fraction. V and J are TRBV2 and TRBJ1-4, with 8 bases fitting TRBD1. CDR3: CASSSPGGASEKLFF. Here the CDR3 DNA reads TGTGCCAGCAGTTCACCAGGGGGCGCAAGTGAAAAACTGTTTTTT.